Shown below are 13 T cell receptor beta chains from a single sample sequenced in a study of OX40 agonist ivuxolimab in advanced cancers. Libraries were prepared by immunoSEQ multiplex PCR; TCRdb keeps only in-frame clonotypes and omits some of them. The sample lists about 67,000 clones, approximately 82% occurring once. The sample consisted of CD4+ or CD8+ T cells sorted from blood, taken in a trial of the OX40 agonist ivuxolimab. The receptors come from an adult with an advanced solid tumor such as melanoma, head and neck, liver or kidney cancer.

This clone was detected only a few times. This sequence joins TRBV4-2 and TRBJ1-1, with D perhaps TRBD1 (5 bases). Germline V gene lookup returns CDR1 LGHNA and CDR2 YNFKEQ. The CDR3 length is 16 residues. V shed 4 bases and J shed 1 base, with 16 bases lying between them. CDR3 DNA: TGTGCCAGCAGCCCCACCTGGGGGTCGAGGAACACTGAAGCTTTCTTT. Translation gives CASSPTWGSRNTEAFF.

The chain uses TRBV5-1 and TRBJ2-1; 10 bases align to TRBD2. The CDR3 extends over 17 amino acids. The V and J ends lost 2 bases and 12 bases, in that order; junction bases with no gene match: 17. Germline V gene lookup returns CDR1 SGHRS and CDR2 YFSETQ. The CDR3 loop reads CASSLNPIAGGRSWQFF. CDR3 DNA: TGCGCCAGCAGCTTAAACCCAATAGCGGGGGGCCGGTCTTGGCAGTTCTTC. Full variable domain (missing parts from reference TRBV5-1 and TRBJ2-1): KAGVTQTPRYLIKTRGQQVTLSCSPISGHRSVSWYQQTPGQGLQFLFEYFSETQRNKGNFPGRFSGRQFSNSRSEMNVSTLELGDSALYLCASSLNPIAGGRSWQFFGPGTRLTVL.

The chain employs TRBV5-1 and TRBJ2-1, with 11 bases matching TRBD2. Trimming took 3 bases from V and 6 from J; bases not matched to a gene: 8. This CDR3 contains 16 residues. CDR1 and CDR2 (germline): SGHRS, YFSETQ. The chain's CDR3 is CASSWGGLAEFNEQFF. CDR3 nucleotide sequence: TGCGCCAGCAGCTGGGGGGGACTAGCGGAGTTCAATGAGCAGTTCTTC.

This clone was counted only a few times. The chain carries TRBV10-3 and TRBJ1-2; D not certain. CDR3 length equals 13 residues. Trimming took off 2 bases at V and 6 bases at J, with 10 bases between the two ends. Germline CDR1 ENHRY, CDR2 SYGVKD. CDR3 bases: TGTGCCATCAGTGAGGTCACTGCGAATGGCTACACCTTC. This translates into CAISEVTANGYTF.

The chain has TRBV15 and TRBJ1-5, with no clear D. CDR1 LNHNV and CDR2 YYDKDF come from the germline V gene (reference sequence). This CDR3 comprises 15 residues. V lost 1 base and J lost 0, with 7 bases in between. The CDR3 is CATSRVGGSNQPQHF. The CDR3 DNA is TGTGCCACCAGCAGAGTTGGCGGTAGCAATCAGCCCCAGCATTTT.

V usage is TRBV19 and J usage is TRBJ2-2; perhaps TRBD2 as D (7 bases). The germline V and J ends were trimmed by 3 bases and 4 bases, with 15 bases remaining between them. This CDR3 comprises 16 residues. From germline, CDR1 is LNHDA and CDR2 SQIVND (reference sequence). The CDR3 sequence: CASSIPAGAVTGELFF. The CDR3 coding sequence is TGTGCCAGTAGTATCCCGGCGGGGGCTGTCACCGGGGAGCTGTTTTTT. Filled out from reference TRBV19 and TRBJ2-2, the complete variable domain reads DGGITQSPKYLFRKEGQNVTLSCEQNLNHDAMYWYRQDPGQGLRLIYYSQIVNDFQKGDIAEGYSVSREKKESFPLTVTSAQKNPTAFYLCASSIPAGAVTGELFFGEGSRLTVL.

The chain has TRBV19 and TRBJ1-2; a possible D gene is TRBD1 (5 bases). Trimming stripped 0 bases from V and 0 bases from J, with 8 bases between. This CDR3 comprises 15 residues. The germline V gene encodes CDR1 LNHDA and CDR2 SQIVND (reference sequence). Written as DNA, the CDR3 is TGTGCCAGTAGTATAGATCGGACAACTAACTATGGCTACACCTTC. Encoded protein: CASSIDRTTNYGYTF. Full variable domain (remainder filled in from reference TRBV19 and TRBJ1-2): DGGITQSPKYLFRKEGQNVTLSCEQNLNHDAMYWYRQDPGQGLRLIYYSQIVNDFQKGDIAEGYSVSREKKESFPLTVTSAQKNPTAFYLCASSIDRTTNYGYTFGSGTRLTVV.

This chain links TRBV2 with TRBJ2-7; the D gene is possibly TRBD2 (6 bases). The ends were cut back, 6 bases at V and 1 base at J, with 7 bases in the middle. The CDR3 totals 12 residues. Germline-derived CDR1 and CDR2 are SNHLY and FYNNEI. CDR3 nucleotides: TGTGCCAGCAGGGGGGGATCCTACGAGCAGTACTTC. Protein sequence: CASRGGSYEQYF.

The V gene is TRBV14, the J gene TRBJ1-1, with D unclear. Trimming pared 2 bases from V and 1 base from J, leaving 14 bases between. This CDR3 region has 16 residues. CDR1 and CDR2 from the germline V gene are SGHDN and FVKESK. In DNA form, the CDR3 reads TGTGCCAGCAGCCAAACGTCGTGGCCGGGGAACACTGAAGCTTTCTTT. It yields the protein CASSQTSWPGNTEAFF.

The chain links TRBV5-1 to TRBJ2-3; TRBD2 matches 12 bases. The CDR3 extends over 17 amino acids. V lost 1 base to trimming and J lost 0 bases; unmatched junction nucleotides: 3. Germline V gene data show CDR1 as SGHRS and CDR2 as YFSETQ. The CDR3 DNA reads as TGCGCCAGCAGCTTGACTAGCGGGGGGCCGAGCACAGATACGCAGTATTTT. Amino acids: CASSLTSGGPSTDTQYF.

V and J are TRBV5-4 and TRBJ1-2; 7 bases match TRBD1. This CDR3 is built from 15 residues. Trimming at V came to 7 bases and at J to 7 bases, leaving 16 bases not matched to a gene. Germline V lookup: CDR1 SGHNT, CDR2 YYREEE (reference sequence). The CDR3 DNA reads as TGTGCCAGCTCATCCGGACAGGCGGGTGGTCCTGGCTACACCTTC. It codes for CASSSGQAGGPGYTF.

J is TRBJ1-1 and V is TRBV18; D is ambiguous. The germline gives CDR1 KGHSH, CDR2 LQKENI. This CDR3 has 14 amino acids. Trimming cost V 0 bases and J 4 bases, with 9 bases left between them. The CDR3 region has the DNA TGTGCCAGCTCACCACCTCAGGACCCCACTGAAGCTTTCTTT. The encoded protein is CASSPPQDPTEAFF.

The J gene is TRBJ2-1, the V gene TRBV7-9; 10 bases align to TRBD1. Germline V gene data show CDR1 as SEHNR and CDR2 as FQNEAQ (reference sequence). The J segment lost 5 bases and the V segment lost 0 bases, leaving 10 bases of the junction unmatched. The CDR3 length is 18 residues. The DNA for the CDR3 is TGTGCCAGCAGCTTAGCCAACAAGGGGACAGGGGTCGACAATGAGCAGTTCTTC. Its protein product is CASSLANKGTGVDNEQFF.